This T cell receptor (beta chain) came from a study of chemoradiotherapy in HPV16-positive cancers. Germline CDR1 SNHLY, CDR2 FYNNEI. The germline V and J ends were trimmed by 8 bases and 1 base, with 11 bases remaining between them. There are 13 residues in the CDR3. Here immunoSEQ multiplex PCR was the method, and the copy in TCRdb shows in-frame clones only, minus some. The table shows over a thousand clones, with 87% occurring only once. The sample in question was tumor tissue, obtained from a patient who underwent chemoradiotherapy. This chain connects TRBV2 to TRBJ1-1; D unclear. The origin of this receptor is a human donor with HPV-associated anogenital cancer. The CDR3 is CASLKQENTEAFF. The CDR3 DNA sequence: TGTGCCAGCTTAAAGCAGGAGAACACTGAAGCTTTCTTT.